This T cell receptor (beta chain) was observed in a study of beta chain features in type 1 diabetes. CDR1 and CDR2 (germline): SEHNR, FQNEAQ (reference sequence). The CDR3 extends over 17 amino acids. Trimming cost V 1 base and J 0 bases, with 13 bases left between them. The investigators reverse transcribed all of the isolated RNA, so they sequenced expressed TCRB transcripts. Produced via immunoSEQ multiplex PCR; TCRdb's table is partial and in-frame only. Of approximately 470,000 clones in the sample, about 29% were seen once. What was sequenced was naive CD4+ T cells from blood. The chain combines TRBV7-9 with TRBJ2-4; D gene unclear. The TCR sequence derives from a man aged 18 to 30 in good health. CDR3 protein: CASSLVTVLLAKNIQYF. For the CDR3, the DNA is TGTGCCAGCAGCTTAGTAACAGTTCTTCTAGCCAAAAACATTCAGTACTTC.